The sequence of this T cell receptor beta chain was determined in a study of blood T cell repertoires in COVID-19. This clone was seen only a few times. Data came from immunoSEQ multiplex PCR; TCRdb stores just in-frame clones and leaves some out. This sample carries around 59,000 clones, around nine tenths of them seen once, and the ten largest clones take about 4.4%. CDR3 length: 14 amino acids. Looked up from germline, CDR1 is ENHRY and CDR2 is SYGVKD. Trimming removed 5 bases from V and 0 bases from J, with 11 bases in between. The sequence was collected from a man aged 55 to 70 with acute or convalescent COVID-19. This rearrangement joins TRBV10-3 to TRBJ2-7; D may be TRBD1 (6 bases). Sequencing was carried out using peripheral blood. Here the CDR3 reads CAISPTGISYEQYF. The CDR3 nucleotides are TGTGCCATCAGTCCAACAGGGATCTCCTACGAGCAGTACTTC.